This is a list of T cell receptor beta chains from one sample in a study of blood T cell repertoires in COVID-19. TCRdb keeps only in-frame clones here, not all; method: immunoSEQ multiplex PCR. The sample shows 150,000 to 200,000 clones, around 84% of them seen only once. Sequencing was done on a sample of PBMCs or T cells enriched from blood (not recorded which). The receptors shown here come from a woman aged 45-65 years who had recovered from COVID-19. The CDR3 runs from the conserved cysteine through the conserved F or W.

CDR3aa | j_gene | v_gene
CASKPYVFANEQYF | TRBJ2-7 | TRBV2
CASSQERSLTEAFF | TRBJ1-1 | TRBV4-2
CASSFGAGASISYNEQFF | TRBJ2-1 | TRBV27
CASSVGGSGYNEQFF | TRBJ2-1 | TRBV9
CATSQGVNGNQPQHF | TRBJ1-5 | TRBV24-1
CASSHRGEYTEAFF | TRBJ1-1 | TRBV28
CASTEGSGNQPQHF | TRBJ1-5 | TRBV28
CASSLRALAGGYNEQFF | TRBJ2-1 | TRBV7-8
CASTVNTEAFF | TRBJ1-1 | TRBV28
CASSVGTGDARGNQPQHF | TRBJ1-5 | TRBV6-1
CASSLGSGAKTQYF | TRBJ2-5 | TRBV7-2
CASSHLLAGGETQYF | TRBJ2-5 | TRBV4-3
CASSLEGDTEAFF | TRBJ1-1 | TRBV11-3
CASSWTGGSPLHF | TRBJ1-6 | TRBV2
CASSSDGNQHF | TRBJ1-5 | TRBV28
CASSLGGLATNEKLFF | TRBJ1-4 | TRBV5-1
CASSLFQDRVVRELFF | TRBJ2-2 | TRBV27
CASSVSGTGSQPQHF | TRBJ1-5 | TRBV27
CASSYSRLASYEQYF | TRBJ2-7 | TRBV6-5
CASRSGTGLFSPLHF | TRBJ1-6 | TRBV3-1/TRBV3-2
CASSLAGGDWFF | TRBJ1-4 | TRBV28
CASSPSRNSYNEQFF | TRBJ2-1 | TRBV27
CASSPRDKFNEQFF | TRBJ2-1 | TRBV9
CASSHRGLGTEAFF | TRBJ1-1 | TRBV5-6
CASSTDREETQYF | TRBJ2-5 | TRBV28
CASSWYGTPQETQYF | TRBJ2-5 | TRBV7-9
CASSDGERYTEAFF | TRBJ1-1 | TRBV25-1
CASSLAAGNYNEQFF | TRBJ2-1 | TRBV5-4
CASSYSWGGDEQYF | TRBJ2-7 | TRBV6-5
CASSPRTSGATDTQYF | TRBJ2-3 | TRBV7-2
CASSVRGGGALNEQFF | TRBJ2-1 | TRBV9
CSVAPGQTTDTQYF | TRBJ2-3 | TRBV29-1
CASRAELRGTYNEQFF | TRBJ2-1 | TRBV2
CASSLQPLPQGSLHF | TRBJ1-6 | TRBV5-1
CASSHGALAGAGSYNEQFF | TRBJ2-1 | TRBV11-2
CASRGQLNTEAFF | TRBJ1-1 | TRBV28
CASSYGKRGRWEKLFF | TRBJ1-4 | TRBV6-5
CASSQDQGVGGYTF | TRBJ1-2 | TRBV4-2
CASSPGGGATQYF | TRBJ2-3 | TRBV11-1
CASSTRDSYGYTF | TRBJ1-2 | TRBV12-3/TRBV12-4
CASSPTGGFAEAFF | TRBJ1-1 | TRBV19
CASSRGTSGGQKTQYF | TRBJ2-5 | TRBV3-1/TRBV3-2
CASSPRGTGDEKLFF | TRBJ1-4 | TRBV7-2
CASSYWAAPGELFF | TRBJ2-2 | TRBV27
CASSLATGEAFF | TRBJ1-1 | TRBV5-1
CASGRQSYNEQFF | TRBJ2-1 | TRBV6-5
CASSQDPEFTGELFF | TRBJ2-2 | TRBV4-3
CATSREQRRIFYEQYF | TRBJ2-7 | TRBV24-1
CSVEVWRGAADTQYF | TRBJ2-3 | TRBV29-1
CASSLLTGGDEQFF | TRBJ2-1 | TRBV11-1
CASSQRGGLAGEITGELFF | TRBJ2-2 | TRBV14
CASSGAGVGYTF | TRBJ1-2 | TRBV6-5
CASSLLAENTEAFF | TRBJ1-1 | TRBV5-1
CAIQQGEGTYEQYF | TRBJ2-7 | TRBV28
CASSLEDRSIQYF | TRBJ2-4 | TRBV28
CATSRERGTYEQYF | TRBJ2-7 | TRBV15
CASSRREDTQYF | TRBJ2-3 | TRBV5-4
CASSYNLPEQYF | TRBJ2-7 | TRBV6-2/TRBV6-3
CASSYFNRPGLNTIYF | TRBJ1-3 | TRBV6-5